This TCR beta chain emerged from a study of T-cell memory formation after mild COVID-19. At the level of the study: TCR clusters were mostly donor specific.

Notes on the study in general: For contracting clones, CD4+ ones sat mainly in CM and EM, CD8+ in EMRA. Clones that contracted from day 15 to 85 were balanced CD4/CD8, while later expanders leaned CD4+.

Germline V lookup: CDR1 MNHEY, CDR2 SVGAGI. The CDR3 contains 15 residues. Unmatched junction bases numbered 9, after V lost 4 bases and J lost 6 bases. TCRdb itself ran the 5' RACE reads through MiXCR, one entry per CDR3 protein. The repertoire has about 350,000 distinct CDR3 sequences, approximately 14% of them found once; the top ten carry about 20%. This clonotype was counted a few times. Its matching antigen is unknown. The sequenced material came from PBMCs or a T cell subset sorted from them (not recorded which). The chain couples TRBV6-5 to TRBJ2-7; 10 nucleotides line up with TRBD1. The TCR was taken from a man between 18 and 35 years old who had mild COVID-19 (a few samples of this study predate the infection). Cell type and time point are not known. The CDR3 DNA sequence: TGTGCCAGCAGTTGGCTAGACAGGGGGCCCCGCGAGCAGTACTTC. Translated: CASSWLDRGPREQYF.